This TCR beta chain was found in a study of cytomegalovirus exposure and HLA in healthy donors. The length of the CDR3 is 15 residues. V shed 0 bases and J 10 bases; nucleotides not matched to a gene: 2. The germline V gene encodes CDR1 SNHLY and CDR2 FYNNEI. Overall study results and limits: Most TCR sequences were rare, but some public TCRs occurred in many donors.

This PCR relied on a set of 60 Vbeta primers and 13 Jbeta primers. Clones were read by immunoSEQ multiplex PCR, and TCRdb kept only the in-frame ones, dropping some. The sample has about 130,000 clones, 60% to 80% seen once. Worth noting for this clone: The antigen remains undetermined.

Specimen: PBMCs. This rearrangement joins TRBV2 to TRBJ1-6, with TRBD1 identical over 11 bases. This receptor was taken from a female donor in good health and CMV-seronegative. CDR3 coding DNA: TGTGCCAGCAGTGAAGCGGACAGGGGGCGGTCACCCCTCCACTTT. This encodes CASSEADRGRSPLHF. The whole variable domain, remainder taken from reference TRBV2 and TRBJ1-6, is EPEVTQTPSHQVTQMGQEVILRCVPISNHLYFYWYRQILGQKVEFLVSFYNNEISEKSEIFDDQFSVERPDGSNFTLKIRSTKLEDSAMYFCASSEADRGRSPLHFGNGTRLTVT.